Each of the 8 T cell receptor beta chains below was sequenced from the same sample in a study of T cell repertoires in ileal Crohn's disease. Time point described: neoterminal ileum biopsy at postoperative endoscopy, about 6 months after surgery. Data came from immunoSEQ multiplex PCR; TCRdb stores just in-frame clones and leaves some out. The sample consists of about 62,000 clones, about 89% of them appearing once. Sequencing was carried out using ileal tissue. The receptor source for this set is an adult with Crohn's disease.

The V and J genes are TRBV5-1 and TRBJ2-2; 11 positions match TRBD2. Unmatched junction bases numbered 6, after V lost 4 bases and J lost 4 bases. This CDR3 is built from 16 residues. The germline V gene encodes CDR1 SGHRS and CDR2 YFSETQ. Here the CDR3 reads CASSLLAGAGTGELFF. The CDR3 nucleotides are TGCGCCAGCAGCCTACTAGCGGGGGCTGGCACCGGGGAGCTGTTTTTT.

The rearrangement joins TRBV5-1 to TRBJ2-3; D is perhaps TRBD2 (5 bases). The CDR3 runs 15 residues. Germline-derived CDR1 and CDR2 are SGHRS and YFSETQ. Trimming removed 0 bases from V and 0 bases from J, with 8 bases in between. The CDR3 reads CASSLGGKSTDTQYF. The CDR3 DNA is TGCGCCAGCAGCTTGGGAGGGAAGAGCACAGATACGCAGTATTTT.

The rearrangement links TRBV6-1 to TRBJ2-3; 11 bases are a match to TRBD2. V shed 3 bases, J shed 5 bases, and the junction held 7 bases outside the gene matches. The CDR3 sequence is 16 residues long. CDR1 is MNHNS, CDR2 SASEGT, per germline. The CDR3 protein is CASSDHSGRAVDTQYF. For the CDR3, the DNA is TGTGCCAGCAGTGACCATAGCGGGAGGGCCGTAGATACGCAGTATTTT.

V and J are TRBV30 and TRBJ1-3; 12 bases agree with TRBD1. Trimming took 2 bases from V and 1 from J; bases not matched to a gene: 6. This CDR3 spans 17 amino acids. Germline values: CDR1 GTSNPN, CDR2 SVGIG (reference sequence). Here the CDR3 reads CAWSSGTGGSSGNTIYF. CDR3 DNA sequence: TGTGCCTGGAGTAGCGGGACAGGGGGCTCTTCTGGAAACACCATATATTTT.

The chain links TRBV29-1 to TRBJ1-4, with unresolved D. The germline V gene has CDR1 SQVTM and CDR2 ANQGSEA. CDR3 length: 15 amino acids. The germline V and J ends were trimmed by 4 bases and 0 bases, with 12 bases remaining between them. The CDR3 nucleotides read TGCAGCGTTGTCGGAGGCGATGCAACTAATGAAAAACTGTTTTTT. Protein product: CSVVGGDATNEKLFF.

The chain combines TRBV6-5 with TRBJ1-1, with D maybe TRBD1 (5 bases). The CDR3 length is 11 residues. Germline values: CDR1 MNHEY, CDR2 SVGAGI. V lost 4 bases to trimming and J lost 6 bases, with 6 bases between them. DNA of the CDR3: TGTGCCAGCAGTTCAGGGTCTGAAGCTTTCTTT. Encoded protein: CASSSGSEAFF.

Concerning this clone itself: Germline is not matched at one junction end, which may reflect a read error. J is TRBJ2-2 and V is TRBV19; D perhaps matches TRBD1 (5 bases). This CDR3 is built from 15 residues. Germline values: CDR1 LNHDA, CDR2 SQIVND (reference sequence). As DNA, the CDR3 is TGTGCCAGTAGCATAGGACATATGGACACCGGGGAGCTGTTTTTT. Its protein product is CASSIGHMDTGELFF.

This rearrangement joins TRBV6-5 to TRBJ2-7, with TRBD1 matching 10 bases. This CDR3 spans 14 amino acids. The germline CDR1 and CDR2 sequences are MNHEY and SVGAGI. The J segment lost 3 bases and the V segment lost 7 bases, leaving 6 bases of the junction unmatched. The DNA of the CDR3 is TGTGCCAGCACCCGGACAGGGGGAAGCTACGAGCAGTACTTC. Translating it yields CASTRTGGSYEQYF.